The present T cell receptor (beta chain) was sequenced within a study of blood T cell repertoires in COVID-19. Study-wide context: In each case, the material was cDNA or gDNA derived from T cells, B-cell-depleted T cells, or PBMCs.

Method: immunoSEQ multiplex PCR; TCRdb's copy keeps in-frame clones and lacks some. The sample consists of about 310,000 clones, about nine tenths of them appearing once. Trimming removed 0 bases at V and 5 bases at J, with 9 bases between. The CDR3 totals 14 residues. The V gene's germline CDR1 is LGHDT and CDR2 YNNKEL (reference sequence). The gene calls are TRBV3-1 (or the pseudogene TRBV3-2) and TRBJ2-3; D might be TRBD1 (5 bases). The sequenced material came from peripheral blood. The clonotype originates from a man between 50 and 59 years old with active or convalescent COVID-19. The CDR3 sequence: CASSQEDIRDTQYF. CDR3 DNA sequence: TGTGCCAGCAGCCAAGAGGACATCAGAGATACGCAGTATTTT.